Listed here are 4 T cell receptor beta chains from one sample, sequenced in a study of OX40 agonist ivuxolimab in advanced cancers. The table came from immunoSEQ multiplex PCR; TCRdb's copy has only in-frame clones and leaves some out. The sample carries around 19,000 clones, more than 85% recorded once. Sequences were derived from CD4+ or CD8+ T cells sorted from blood, sampled in a trial of the OX40 agonist ivuxolimab. The origin of the receptors is an adult with an advanced solid tumor such as melanoma, head and neck, liver or kidney cancer.

The CDR3 loop reads CASSESGARGETQYF. Written as DNA, the CDR3 is TGCGCCAGCAGTGAAAGCGGGGCCCGGGGAGAGACCCAGTACTTC. The chain links TRBV10-1 to TRBJ2-5, with 7 nucleotides matching TRBD2. This CDR3 spans 15 amino acids. The germline V gene encodes CDR1 WNHNN and CDR2 SYGVQD (reference sequence). V shed 3 bases, J shed 4 bases, and the junction held 8 bases outside the gene matches.

This chain connects TRBV7-5 to TRBJ1-1. TRBV7-5 is a pseudogene segment. The CDR3 covers 15 residues. The CDR3 reads CARSLAGAANTEAFF. The DNA for the CDR3 is TGTGCCAGAAGCTTAGCGGGGGCTGCGAACACTGAAGCTTTCTTT.

The chain carries TRBV9 and TRBJ2-7; D possibly corresponds to TRBD2 (6 bases). CDR1 and CDR2 from the germline V gene are SGDLS and YYNGEE. The CDR3 contains 15 residues. The V end was cut by 5 bases, the J end by 2 bases, with 17 bases between. In nucleotides, the CDR3 is TGTGCCAGCAGTCCAAGCGGACTACCAACCTACGAGCAGTACTTC. Residues: CASSPSGLPTYEQYF.

Only one count was recorded for this clone. This chain joins TRBV25-1 and TRBJ1-4; 7 bases match TRBD1. The CDR3 is 13 amino acids. The germline V gene has CDR1 MGHDK and CDR2 SYGVNS. The trim removed 9 bases at V and 4 bases at J, leaving 5 bases unmatched. CDR3 in amino acids: CARVRQGNEKLFF. The CDR3 region has the DNA TGTGCCAGGGTCCGACAGGGTAATGAAAAACTGTTTTTT.